Described below is a single TCR beta chain sequence and its context. Its antigen is unidentified. Clones were read by immunoSEQ multiplex PCR, and TCRdb kept only the in-frame ones, dropping some. The profile shows 70,000 or so clones, around 90% of them singletons. This sample is drawn from a study of OX40 agonist ivuxolimab in advanced cancers. Study-level background: Enrollees could have had prior anti-PD-1, anti-PD-L1 or anti-CTLA-4 therapy, which 40% had received.

V trimming: 2 bases; J trimming: 5 bases; junction bases outside the gene matches: 3. This CDR3 is built from 13 residues. Germline lookup yields CDR1 SGHKS and CDR2 YYEKEE (reference sequence). Study conclusions and caveats: Within 6 weeks, CD4+ and CD8+ blood T cells expanded clonally at 0.1 to 3.0 mg/kg.

The chain links TRBV5-5 to TRBJ2-5; TRBD2 matches 7 bases. Source: CD4+ or CD8+ T cells sorted from blood, taken in a trial of the OX40 agonist ivuxolimab. The TCR comes from an adult with an advanced solid tumor such as melanoma, head and neck, liver or kidney cancer. CDR3 in DNA: TGTGCCAGCAGCTTTGCGGGGGACGAGACCCAGTACTTC. Translated: CASSFAGDETQYF.